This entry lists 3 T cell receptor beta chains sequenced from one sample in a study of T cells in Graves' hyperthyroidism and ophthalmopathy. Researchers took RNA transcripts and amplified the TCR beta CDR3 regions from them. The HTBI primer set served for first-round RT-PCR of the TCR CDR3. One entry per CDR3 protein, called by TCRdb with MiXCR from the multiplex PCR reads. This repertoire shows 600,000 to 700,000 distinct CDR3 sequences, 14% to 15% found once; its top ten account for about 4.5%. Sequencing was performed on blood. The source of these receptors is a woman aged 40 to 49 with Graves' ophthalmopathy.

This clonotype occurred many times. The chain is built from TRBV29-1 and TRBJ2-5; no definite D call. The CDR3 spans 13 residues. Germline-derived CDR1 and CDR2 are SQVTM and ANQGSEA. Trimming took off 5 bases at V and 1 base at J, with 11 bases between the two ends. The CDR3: CSVLTLFQETQYF. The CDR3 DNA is TGCAGCGTTTTGACACTGTTCCAAGAGACCCAGTACTTC.

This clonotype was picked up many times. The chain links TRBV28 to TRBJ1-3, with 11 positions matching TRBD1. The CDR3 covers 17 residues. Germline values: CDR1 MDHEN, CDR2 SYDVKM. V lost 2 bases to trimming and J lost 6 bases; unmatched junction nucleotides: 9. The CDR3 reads CASSLPRGQGAENTIYF. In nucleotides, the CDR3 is TGTGCCAGCAGTTTACCGAGAGGACAGGGGGCAGAAAACACCATATATTTT.

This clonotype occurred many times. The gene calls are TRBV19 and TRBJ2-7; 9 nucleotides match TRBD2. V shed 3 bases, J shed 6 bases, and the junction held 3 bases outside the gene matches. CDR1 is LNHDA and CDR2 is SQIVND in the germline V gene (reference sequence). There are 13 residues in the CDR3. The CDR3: CASSMAGGIEQYF. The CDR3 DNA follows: TGTGCCAGTAGTATGGCGGGAGGGATCGAGCAGTACTTC. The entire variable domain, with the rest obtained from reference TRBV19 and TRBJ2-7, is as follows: DGGITQSPKYLFRKEGQNVTLSCEQNLNHDAMYWYRQDPGQGLRLIYYSQIVNDFQKGDIAEGYSVSREKKESFPLTVTSAQKNPTAFYLCASSMAGGIEQYFGPGTRLTVT.